This passage covers 17 T cell receptor beta chains from one sample sequenced in a study of shared clonotypes between healthy human individuals. Terminally differentiated effector memory CD45RA+ cells were excluded from the naive CD8 cells, which were CD45RO-negative and positively selected for CCR7. Some clones are missing from TCRdb's copy, which holds only in-frame ones; the method was immunoSEQ multiplex PCR. The data contain approximately 2,200,000 clones, approximately 94% of them singletons. Sequenced: naive CD8+ T cells from PBMCs. Source of these receptors: a man aged 18-30 years in good health. Some clones in this sample may be carry-over from other donors' samples.

The chain is built from TRBV6-5 and TRBJ1-5; perhaps TRBD1 as D (5 bases). The length of the CDR3 is 13 residues. Trimming shortened V by 6 bases and J by 7 bases, and 13 bases separated the two germline ends. Germline CDR1 MNHEY, CDR2 SVGAGI. Here the CDR3 DNA reads TGTGCCAGCAGCGGCGGGGGTGTCCAGCCCCAGCATTTT. It is translated as CASSGGGVQPQHF.

The chain employs TRBV4-3 and TRBJ1-3; 7 bases map to TRBD1. Germline V gene sequence: CDR1 LGHNA, CDR2 YSLEER. Trimming took 0 bases from V and 4 from J; bases not matched to a gene: 3. This CDR3 region has 15 residues. CDR3 in amino acids: CASSQEEGQGNTIYF. For the CDR3, the DNA is TGCGCCAGCAGCCAAGAGGAGGGACAGGGAAACACCATATATTTT.

This clone appeared a single time. This chain uses TRBV27 with TRBJ2-1, with 12 bases lining up with TRBD2. Trimming at V came to 7 bases and at J to 9 bases, leaving 10 bases not matched to a gene. CDR1 is MNHEY, CDR2 SMNVEV, per germline (reference sequence). CDR3 length equals 15 residues. The CDR3 loop is CASTPRLAGASEQFF. The CDR3 DNA is TGTGCCAGCACCCCCAGACTAGCGGGAGCGTCTGAGCAGTTCTTC.

CDR3 coding DNA: TGTGCCAGCAGCTTAGTGGGGACGGTATCCTACAATGAGCAGTTCTTC. Translating gives CASSLVGTVSYNEQFF. This chain links TRBV11-2 with TRBJ2-1; D may correspond to TRBD1 or TRBD2 (5 bases each). The CDR3 consists of 16 residues. The germline V gene has CDR1 SGHAT and CDR2 FQNNGV. The V end was cut by 1 base, the J end by 1 base, with 11 bases between.

J is TRBJ1-4 and V is TRBV11-3; D may be TRBD1 (5 bases). The CDR3 extends over 14 amino acids. Germline loops: CDR1 SGHNT, CDR2 YENEEA. V was trimmed by 3 bases and J by 6 bases, leaving 11 bases between them. The CDR3 DNA is TGTGCCAGCAGCTTCCGGGCCAGGGATGAAAAACTGTTTTTT. It is translated as CASSFRARDEKLFF.

The chain has TRBV6-5 and TRBJ1-1; no definite D call. The V end lost 0 bases, the J end lost 1 base, and 12 bases lay between the germline ends. This CDR3 has 16 residues. The germline gives CDR1 MNHEY, CDR2 SVGAGI. Here the CDR3 reads CASSYSTSDSNTEAFF. As DNA, the CDR3 is TGTGCCAGCAGTTACTCGACTTCAGATTCGAACACTGAAGCTTTCTTT.

The J gene is TRBJ1-1, the V gene TRBV27; D might be TRBD1 (5 bases). Trimming removed 3 bases from V and 3 bases from J, with 11 bases in between. The CDR3 consists of 14 residues. The germline V gene has CDR1 MNHEY and CDR2 SMNVEV (reference sequence). CDR3 protein: CASSLREGYTEAFF. The CDR3 DNA reads as TGTGCCAGCAGTTTGAGGGAGGGGTACACTGAAGCTTTCTTT.

The V and J genes are TRBV27 and TRBJ2-7; 8 bases agree with TRBD1. The CDR3 extends over 15 amino acids. The V gene end was trimmed by 4 bases and the J gene end by 5 bases; junction bases not matched to a gene: 10. Germline V CDR1 and CDR2: MNHEY, SMNVEV (reference sequence). Here the CDR3 reads CASSSLGTGNHEQYF. The CDR3 region has the DNA TGTGCCAGCAGTTCCCTGGGGACAGGTAACCACGAGCAGTACTTC.

The chain recombines TRBV5-6 with TRBJ2-7; 7 bases fit TRBD1. This CDR3 contains 14 residues. Germline CDR1 reads SGHDT; CDR2 reads YYEEEE. The junction had 10 bases not matched to a gene; V was cut back by 0 bases and J by 10 bases. The CDR3, as DNA: TGTGCCAGCAGCTTGGTGGGACAGACTACGAGTCAGTACTTC. This encodes CASSLVGQTTSQYF.

CDR3 sequence (DNA): TGTGCCAGCAGTACGATCGGTACAGGCGGGGTTGGCACAGATACGCAGTATTTT. Translating gives CASSTIGTGGVGTDTQYF. The chain has TRBV27 and TRBJ2-3, with D perhaps TRBD2 (6 bases). CDR3 length equals 18 residues. The germline V and J ends were trimmed by 5 bases and 1 base, with 22 bases remaining between them. Germline CDR1 reads MNHEY; CDR2 reads SMNVEV (reference sequence).

In this sample, this clone turned up once. The CDR3 DNA reads as TGTGCCAGCAGCTTAGTCGGCAGGGAGAACTATGGCTACACCTTC. This encodes CASSLVGRENYGYTF. V gene TRBV13 combines with J gene TRBJ1-2, with D possibly being TRBD1 (5 bases). The CDR3 sequence is 15 residues long. V gave up 1 base and J gave up 2 bases, with 11 bases separating them. The germline CDR1 and CDR2 sequences are PRHDT and FYEKMQ (reference sequence).

The chain uses TRBV4-1 and TRBJ2-5; D is ambiguous. Germline V gives CDR1 MGHRA, CDR2 YSYEKL. The ends were cut back, 0 bases at V and 5 bases at J, with 13 bases in the middle. This CDR3 is 15 amino acids long. CDR3 nucleotides: TGCGCCAGCAGCCAAGATCCCGGTAGAAGGGAGACCCAGTACTTC. It specifies CASSQDPGRRETQYF.

The rearrangement joins TRBV27 to TRBJ2-1; TRBD2 aligns across 11 bases. The CDR3 spans 15 residues. J lost 6 bases, V lost 8 bases, and 9 bases had no gene match. Germline V gene data show CDR1 as MNHEY and CDR2 as SMNVEV (reference sequence). The CDR3 loop is CASALAGGPGNEQFF. The CDR3 DNA reads TGTGCCAGCGCTTTAGCGGGAGGGCCCGGCAATGAGCAGTTCTTC.

The CDR3 loop is CASSSGQHTEAFF. The CDR3 DNA is TGTGCCAGCAGTTCTGGACAGCACACTGAAGCTTTCTTT. This sequence joins TRBV7-2 and TRBJ1-1; the D gene is possibly TRBD1 (6 bases). The germline V and J ends were trimmed by 6 bases and 3 bases, with 11 bases remaining between them. Germline V gives CDR1 SGHTA, CDR2 FQGNSA. The CDR3 is 13 amino acids.

The V gene is TRBV7-6, the J gene TRBJ2-7; D gene ambiguous. Germline lookup yields CDR1 SGHVS and CDR2 FNYEAQ. V was clipped by 5 bases and J by 6 bases, with 14 bases between them. CDR3 length: 13 amino acids. CDR3 in amino acids: CASSDRPSGEQYF. CDR3 nucleotides: TGTGCCAGCAGCGACCGACCTTCTGGCGAGCAGTACTTC.

The CDR3 DNA is TGTGCCAGCAGCCCGAGATCTGGACACCCCTACGAGCAGTACTTC. Protein: CASSPRSGHPYEQYF. The chain links TRBV14 to TRBJ2-7; D is possibly TRBD1 (5 bases). V gave up 4 bases and J gave up 2 bases, with 15 bases separating them. The germline V gene has CDR1 SGHDN and CDR2 FVKESK. The CDR3 spans 15 residues.

The rearrangement joins TRBV5-8 to TRBJ2-7; perhaps TRBD1 as D (5 bases). The CDR3 has 13 amino acids. Trimming pared 0 bases from V and 5 bases from J, leaving 9 bases between. The germline V gene has CDR1 SGHTS and CDR2 YDEGEE. The DNA for the CDR3 is TGTGCCAGCAGCTTGGGTCAGGGTAACGAGCAGTACTTC. It yields the protein CASSLGQGNEQYF.